The rows below give T cell receptor beta chains drawn from one sample of a study of identifying expanded T cells in peripheral blood. Repertoires were generated with immunoSEQ multiplex PCR, while TCRdb's copy carries only in-frame clones and drops some. The top ten clones hold about 18% of a sample with about 74,000 clones, 84% of them seen once. Sequenced sample: blood. The origin of the receptors is a person aged 18 to 75 in good health. The CDR3 runs from the conserved cysteine through the conserved F or W. The D gene is left open where the match is weak. Size tells how often a clone was seen (once, few, many) or the class of an expanded clone, and some rows leave it out.

TRBD1	TRBJ1-1	-	TRBV19	CASSIQGQGGTEAFF	TGTGCCAGTAGTATACAGGGACAGGGAGGCACTGAAGCTTTCTTT
TRBD2	TRBJ2-3	few	TRBV30	CACPGGSGRADTQYF	TGTGCCTGCCCCGGGGGGAGCGGGAGGGCAGATACGCAGTATTTT
TRBD2	TRBJ2-1	-	TRBV19	CASSNLAGPYNEQFF	TGTGCCAGTAGTAATCTAGCGGGACCCTACAATGAGCAGTTCTTC
-	TRBJ2-5	few	TRBV9	CASSERWATQETQYF	TGTGCCAGCAGCGAAAGGTGGGCGACCCAAGAGACCCAGTACTTC
TRBD2	TRBJ2-1	-	TRBV7-2	CASSSWTSGRGNEQFF	TGTGCCAGCAGCTCATGGACTAGCGGGAGGGGCAATGAGCAGTTCTTC
TRBD2	TRBJ2-3	-	TRBV7-2	CASSFRGTSESTDTQYF	TGTGCCAGCAGCTTTAGGGGCACTAGCGAGAGCACAGATACGCAGTATTTT
-	TRBJ1-2	few	TRBV11-1	CASRDGQVGGYTF	TGTGCCAGCAGGGACGGACAAGTAGGTGGCTACACCTTC
TRBD2	TRBJ2-7	-	TRBV23-1	CARLKGLAGVCSYEQYF	TGCGCCAGACTCAAAGGACTAGCGGGAGTATGTAGCTACGAGCAGTACTTC
TRBD2	TRBJ2-7	-	TRBV6-6	CASSPGGVGSYEQYF	TGTGCCAGCAGCCCGGGGGGGGTAGGCTCCTACGAGCAGTACTTC
TRBD1	TRBJ1-1	few	TRBV2	CASRRQGPNTEAFF	TGTGCCAGCAGGAGACAGGGACCGAACACTGAAGCTTTCTTT
TRBD2	TRBJ2-5	-	TRBV9	CASSPPGLAGGQETQYF	TGTGCCAGCAGCCCACCGGGACTAGCGGGAGGCCAAGAGACCCAGTACTTC
-	TRBJ1-1	-	TRBV5-1	CASSTRTADNTEAFF	TGCGCCAGCAGCACCCGGACAGCTGATAACACTGAAGCTTTCTTT
-	TRBJ1-3	-	TRBV4-1	CASSQVWGGESGNTIYF	TGCGCCAGCAGCCAAGTCTGGGGGGGGGAATCTGGAAACACCATATATTTT
TRBD1	TRBJ2-2	-	TRBV9	CASSVTDRADGELFF	TGTGCCAGCAGCGTTACGGACAGGGCGGATGGGGAGCTGTTTTTT
TRBD1	TRBJ2-6	-	TRBV19	CASSRGTGGGGANVLTF	TGTGCCAGTAGTCGCGGGACAGGGGGCGGTGGGGCCAACGTCCTGACTTTC
TRBD2	TRBJ2-1	few	TRBV18	CASSPWGGRENEQFF	TGTGCCAGCTCACCGTGGGGCGGGAGGGAGAATGAGCAGTTCTTC
-	TRBJ2-6	once	TRBV27	CASKPVGEIKTGANVLTF	TGTGCCAGCAAGCCGGTGGGGGAAATCAAAACTGGGGCCAACGTCCTGACTTTC
TRBD2	TRBJ2-1	-	TRBV28	CASSVLTSGFDEQFF	TGTGCCAGCAGCGTCCTGACTAGCGGGTTTGATGAGCAGTTCTTC
-	TRBJ2-7	-	TRBV2	CASSEGVGAPEQYF	TGTGCCAGCAGTGAAGGAGTCGGGGCCCCCGAGCAGTACTTC
TRBD2	TRBJ2-3	-	TRBV11-3	CASSLRTSGRELTDTQYF	TGTGCCAGCAGCTTGCGAACTAGCGGGAGAGAGCTCACAGATACGCAGTATTTT
-	TRBJ1-5	-	TRBV30	CAWSPQGNHQPQHF	TGTGCCTGGAGTCCCCAGGGTAATCATCAGCCCCAGCATTTT
TRBD2	TRBJ2-5	-	TRBV2	CASSEDGTSGTKYF	TGTGCCAGCAGTGAAGATGGGACTAGCGGTACAAAGTACTTC
TRBD1	TRBJ2-7	-	TRBV7-2	CASSLGPGTGGYEQYF	TGTGCCAGCAGCTTAGGGCCCGGGACAGGGGGCTACGAGCAGTACTTC
-	TRBJ1-5	-	TRBV7-8	CASSSDVGWRLNSNQPQHF	TGTGCCAGCAGCTCCGATGTTGGGTGGAGGCTGAATAGCAATCAGCCCCAGCATTTT
TRBD1	TRBJ1-4	-	TRBV9	CASSVGQVDEKLFF	TGTGCCAGCAGCGTGGGACAGGTCGACGAAAAACTGTTTTTT
TRBD2	TRBJ2-5	-	TRBV6-5	CASSALAGIQETQYF	TGTGCCAGCAGTGCACTAGCGGGGATCCAAGAGACCCAGTACTTC
TRBD1	TRBJ1-1	-	TRBV19	CATGQATAEAFF	TGTGCCACAGGACAGGCAACGGCTGAAGCTTTCTTT
-	TRBJ1-6	-	TRBV29-1	CSVESGQKGVNNSPLHF	TGCAGCGTTGAAAGTGGACAAAAGGGCGTGAATAATTCACCCCTCCACTTT
-	TRBJ2-5	-	TRBV4-2	CASSSETWETQYF	TGTGCCAGCAGCTCTGAGACTTGGGAGACCCAGTACTTC
-	TRBJ2-2	-	TRBV6-4	CASSESQNTGELFF	TGTGCCAGCAGTGAGTCCCAGAACACCGGGGAGCTGTTTTTT
TRBD1	TRBJ1-2	-	TRBV5-1	CASSWETGGDYGYTF	TGCGCCAGCAGCTGGGAGACAGGGGGGGACTATGGCTACACCTTC
-	TRBJ2-2	few	TRBV4-1	CASSPSGWPDTGELFF	TGCGCCAGCAGCCCATCTGGTTGGCCGGACACCGGGGAGCTGTTTTTT